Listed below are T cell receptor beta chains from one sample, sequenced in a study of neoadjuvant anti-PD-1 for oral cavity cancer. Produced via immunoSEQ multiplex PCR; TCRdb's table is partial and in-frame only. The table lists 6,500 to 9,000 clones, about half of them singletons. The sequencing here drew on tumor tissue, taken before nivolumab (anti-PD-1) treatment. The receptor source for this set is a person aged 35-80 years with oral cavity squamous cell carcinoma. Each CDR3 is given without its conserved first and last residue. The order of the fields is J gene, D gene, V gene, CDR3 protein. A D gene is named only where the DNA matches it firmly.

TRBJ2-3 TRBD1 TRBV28 ASSSQGAGDTQY
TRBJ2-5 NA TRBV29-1 SVAAGRAGETQY
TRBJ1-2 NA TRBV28 ASSPRRNYGYT
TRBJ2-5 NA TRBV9 ASSVGPSTETQY
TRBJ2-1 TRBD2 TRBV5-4 ASSSSLAGEGSYNEQF
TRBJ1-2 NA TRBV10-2 ASATGNYGYT
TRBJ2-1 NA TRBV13 ASSMNRVSEQF
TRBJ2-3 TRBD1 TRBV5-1 ASRQGSTDTQY
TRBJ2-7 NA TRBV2 ASRARGLTYEQY
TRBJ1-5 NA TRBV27 ASSLLGPNQPQH
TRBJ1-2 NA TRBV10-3 AISGQGFGYT
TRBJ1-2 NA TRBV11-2 ASSLGAGDGYT
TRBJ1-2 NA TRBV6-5 ASREGGGGYT
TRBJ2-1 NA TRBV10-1 ASSEVGESYNEQF
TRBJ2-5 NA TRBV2 ASSTHWRDPQETQY
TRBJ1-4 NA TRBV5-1 ASSPQAQGEKLF
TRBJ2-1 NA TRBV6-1 ASSEGHGTYNEQF
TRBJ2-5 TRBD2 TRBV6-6 ASSYPRGGGQETQY
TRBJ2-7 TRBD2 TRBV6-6 ASSSGTSWYEQY
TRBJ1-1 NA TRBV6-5 ASSYSSQNTEAF
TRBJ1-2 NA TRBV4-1 ASSQNRNYGYT
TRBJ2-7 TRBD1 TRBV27 ASSFRDRGVYEQY
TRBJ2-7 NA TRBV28 AARDGQTYEQY
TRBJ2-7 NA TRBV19 ASSIDAGTTPYEQY
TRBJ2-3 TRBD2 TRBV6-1 ASSGSTSDSSTDTQY
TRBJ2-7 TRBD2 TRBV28 ASRTSGDHYEQY
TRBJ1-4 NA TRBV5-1 ASTGRGPVMVTNEKLF
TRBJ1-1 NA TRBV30 AWRKNTEAF
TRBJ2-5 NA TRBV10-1 ASSDAGLETQY